These T cell receptor beta chains were read from a single sample in a study of Graves' ophthalmopathy and Graves' hyperthyroidism. Via MiXCR, TCRdb re-called the multiplex PCR reads, giving one row per CDR3 protein. The sample has under 400,000 distinct CDR3 sequences, about a sixth seen once. The sequencing sample was made of peripheral blood. Receptor source: an adult man with Graves' ophthalmopathy. CDR3s include the opening cysteine and the closing phenylalanine or tryptophan. A D gene is named only where the DNA matches it firmly. Clone size, where shown, is once, few, many, or a class for clones that have expanded.

size: many
J: TRBJ2-7
D: NA
V: TRBV4-2
CDR3: CASSQAGLSPHF
DNA: TGTGCCAGCAGCCAAGCCGGACTGTCGCCGCACTTC

size: many
J: TRBJ2-7
D: NA
V: TRBV5-6
CDR3: CASSLDGGHDEQYF
DNA: TGTGCCAGCAGCTTGGACGGCGGTCACGACGAGCAGTACTTC

size: once
J: TRBJ2-7
D: TRBD1
V: TRBV6-1
CDR3: CASSKGAGIGEQYF
DNA: TGTGCCAGCTCCAAGGGGGCAGGGATAGGCGAGCAGTACTTC

size: many
J: TRBJ2-5
D: TRBD1
V: TRBV24-1
CDR3: CATSGTGGFSETQYF
DNA: TGTGCCACCAGTGGAACAGGGGGCTTCTCAGAGACCCAGTACTTC

size: many
J: TRBJ1-2
D: NA
V: TRBV19
CDR3: CASNDGGIYGYTF
DNA: TGTGCCAGTAATGACGGGGGAATCTATGGCTACACCTTC

size: NA
J: TRBJ1-1
D: NA
V: TRBV3-1
CDR3: CASSQVSQSKAFF
DNA: TGTGCCAGCAGCCAAGTGTCTCAATCCAAAGCTTTCTTT

size: many
J: TRBJ1-5
D: TRBD1
V: TRBV27
CDR3: CASSLRDRGDNQPQHF
DNA: TGTGCCAGCAGTTTAAGGGACAGGGGGGACAATCAGCCCCAGCATTTT

size: many
J: TRBJ2-5
D: TRBD2
V: TRBV5-6
CDR3: CASSWGTSGGQETQYF
DNA: TGTGCCAGCAGCTGGGGGACTAGCGGAGGGCAAGAGACCCAGTACTTC

size: many
J: TRBJ2-7
D: NA
V: TRBV3-1
CDR3: CASSPRQSYEQYF
DNA: TGTGCCAGCAGCCCCCGACAGAGCTACGAGCAGTACTTC

size: many
J: TRBJ1-2
D: NA
V: TRBV19
CDR3: CASSVQGTNYGYTF
DNA: TGTGCCAGTAGCGTCCAGGGGACCAACTATGGCTACACCTTC

size: many
J: TRBJ1-5
D: TRBD1
V: TRBV6-4
CDR3: CASTPVTGITRNQPQHF
DNA: TGTGCCAGCACCCCGGTGACAGGGATAACCCGCAATCAGCCCCAGCATTTT

size: NA
J: TRBJ2-2
D: TRBD1
V: TRBV19
CDR3: CASSEDRVTGELFF
DNA: TGTGCCAGTAGTGAAGACAGGGTCACCGGGGAGCTGTTTTTT

size: many
J: TRBJ2-7
D: NA
V: TRBV7-7
CDR3: CASSPAESSYEQYF
DNA: TGTGCTAGCAGCCCCGCAGAGAGCTCCTACGAGCAGTACTTC

size: many
J: TRBJ2-2
D: TRBD2
V: TRBV12-3/TRBV12-4
CDR3: CASSLGLVHGELFF
DNA: TGTGCCAGCAGTTTGGGACTAGTGCACGGGGAGCTGTTTTTT

size: many
J: TRBJ1-4
D: TRBD1
V: TRBV10-3
CDR3: CAISPGRGQMNEKLFF
DNA: TGTGCCATCAGCCCCGGACGGGGACAGATGAATGAAAAACTGTTTTTT

size: many
J: TRBJ1-2
D: NA
V: TRBV6-5
CDR3: CASSRGAGGYTF
DNA: TGTGCCAGCAGTCGAGGGGCGGGGGGCTACACCTTC

size: many
J: TRBJ2-3
D: NA
V: TRBV7-8
CDR3: CASSLIVSDTDTQYF
DNA: TGTGCCAGCAGCTTGATCGTTAGCGACACAGATACGCAGTATTTT

size: NA
J: TRBJ1-5
D: NA
V: TRBV2
CDR3: CASSVIIGNQPQPF
DNA: TGTGCCAGCAGTGTTATCATTGGGAATCAGCCCCAGCCTTTT

size: many
J: TRBJ2-7
D: TRBD1
V: TRBV28
CDR3: CASSLPGQTSYEQYF
DNA: TGTGCCAGCAGCCTACCGGGACAGACCTCCTACGAGCAGTACTTC

size: many
J: TRBJ2-7
D: TRBD2
V: TRBV7-2
CDR3: CASSPPGLAVIEQYF
DNA: TGTGCCAGCAGCCCCCCGGGACTAGCGGTGATCGAGCAGTACTTC

size: many
J: TRBJ2-7
D: NA
V: TRBV19
CDR3: CASSCRHEQYF
DNA: TGTGCCAGTTCCTGCAGGCACGAGCAGTACTTC

size: many
J: TRBJ1-1
D: NA
V: TRBV7-9
CDR3: CASSLAFMGHTEAFF
DNA: TGTGCCAGCAGCTTAGCGTTTATGGGGCACACTGAAGCTTTCTTT

size: many
J: TRBJ2-2
D: TRBD2
V: TRBV7-2
CDR3: CASSSGLGAGELFF
DNA: TGTGCCAGCAGCTCAGGACTAGGAGCCGGGGAGCTGTTTTTT

size: many
J: TRBJ2-7
D: NA
V: TRBV6-2/TRBV6-3
CDR3: CASGGAREQYF
DNA: TGTGCCAGTGGTGGGGCGCGGGAGCAGTACTTC

size: many
J: TRBJ2-2
D: NA
V: TRBV11-2
CDR3: CASSYLTSAGELFF
DNA: TGTGCCAGCAGCTACCTGACCTCGGCCGGGGAGCTGTTTTTT

size: many
J: TRBJ1-6
D: TRBD1
V: TRBV24-1
CDR3: CATQDRGVSPLHF
DNA: TGTGCCACCCAAGACAGGGGCGTCTCACCCCTCCACTTT

size: many
J: TRBJ1-1
D: TRBD1
V: TRBV6-2/TRBV6-3
CDR3: CASSRTGTAHNTEAFF
DNA: TGTGCCAGCAGCCGAACCGGGACAGCGCATAACACTGAAGCTTTCTTT

size: many
J: TRBJ2-2
D: NA
V: TRBV11-2
CDR3: CASSLEQGLSYSGELFF
DNA: TGTGCCAGCAGCTTAGAACAGGGACTATCGTACTCCGGGGAGCTGTTTTTT

size: many
J: TRBJ2-7
D: NA
V: TRBV5-6
CDR3: CASSPVGGLYDTQQYF
DNA: TGTGCCAGCAGCCCAGTGGGGGGGCTTTACGACACGCAGCAGTACTTC

size: many
J: TRBJ1-2
D: NA
V: TRBV6-5
CDR3: CASSSNLRGYPGYTF
DNA: TGTGCCAGCAGTTCAAACCTCAGGGGCTATCCTGGCTACACCTTC

size: many
J: TRBJ1-5
D: NA
V: TRBV24-1
CDR3: CATTEFPPRGPDPRNQPQHF
DNA: TGTGCCACCACCGAATTTCCCCCCCGGGGCCCCGACCCGCGCAATCAGCCCCAGCATTTT

size: many
J: TRBJ1-2
D: NA
V: TRBV7-2
CDR3: CASSIMGARDGYTF
DNA: TGTGCCAGCAGCATAATGGGGGCCCGAGATGGCTACACCTTC

size: many
J: TRBJ1-2
D: NA
V: TRBV11-2
CDR3: CASSHAAGGFGYGYTF
DNA: TGTGCCAGCAGTCACGCAGCGGGGGGGTTCGGCTATGGCTACACCTTC

size: many
J: TRBJ1-1
D: TRBD1
V: TRBV20-1
CDR3: CSARDLDRGTEAFF
DNA: TGCAGTGCTAGAGATCTAGACAGGGGAACTGAAGCTTTCTTT

size: many
J: TRBJ2-7
D: TRBD2
V: TRBV6-2/TRBV6-3
CDR3: CASSYSGLAGEQYF
DNA: TGTGCCAGCAGTTACTCAGGACTAGCGGGCGAGCAGTACTTC

size: many
J: TRBJ2-5
D: NA
V: TRBV6-2/TRBV6-3
CDR3: CASSWRGETQYF
DNA: TGTGCCAGCAGTTGGAGGGGAGAGACCCAGTACTTC

size: many
J: TRBJ1-1
D: NA
V: TRBV19
CDR3: CASKRKIGAEAEAFF
DNA: TGTGCCAGTAAACGGAAGATTGGGGCGGAGGCTGAAGCTTTCTTT

size: many
J: TRBJ1-5
D: NA
V: TRBV6-2/TRBV6-3
CDR3: CATNGVDSNQPQHF
DNA: TGTGCCACCAACGGGGTCGATAGCAATCAGCCCCAGCATTTT

size: many
J: TRBJ1-1
D: NA
V: TRBV15
CDR3: CATSNNRVRNTEAFF
DNA: TGTGCCACCAGCAATAACAGGGTACGGAACACTGAAGCTTTCTTT

size: once
J: TRBJ1-2
D: NA
V: TRBV6-5
CDR3: CASSYGSYMGNGGYTF
DNA: TGTGCCAGTAGTTACGGGTCTTACATGGGGAACGGTGGCTACACCTTC

size: many
J: TRBJ2-5
D: NA
V: TRBV6-1
CDR3: CASSETGRETQYF
DNA: TGTGCCAGCAGTGAGACAGGGAGGGAGACCCAGTACTTC

size: many
J: TRBJ1-3
D: NA
V: TRBV6-1
CDR3: CASSEGGVTGNTIYF
DNA: TGTGCCAGCAGTGAAGGAGGGGTCACTGGAAACACCATATATTTT

size: few
J: TRBJ1-5
D: NA
V: TRBV11-2
CDR3: CASSVGSLQPQHF
DNA: TGTGCCAGCAGCGTAGGAAGCCTACAGCCCCAGCATTTT

size: many
J: TRBJ1-2
D: NA
V: TRBV6-2/TRBV6-3
CDR3: CASSYLGNGYTF
DNA: TGTGCCAGCAGTTACCTTGGGAATGGCTACACCTTC

size: many
J: TRBJ2-5
D: TRBD2
V: TRBV5-1
CDR3: CASSPTSVETQYF
DNA: TGCGCCAGCAGCCCGACTAGCGTTGAGACCCAGTACTTC